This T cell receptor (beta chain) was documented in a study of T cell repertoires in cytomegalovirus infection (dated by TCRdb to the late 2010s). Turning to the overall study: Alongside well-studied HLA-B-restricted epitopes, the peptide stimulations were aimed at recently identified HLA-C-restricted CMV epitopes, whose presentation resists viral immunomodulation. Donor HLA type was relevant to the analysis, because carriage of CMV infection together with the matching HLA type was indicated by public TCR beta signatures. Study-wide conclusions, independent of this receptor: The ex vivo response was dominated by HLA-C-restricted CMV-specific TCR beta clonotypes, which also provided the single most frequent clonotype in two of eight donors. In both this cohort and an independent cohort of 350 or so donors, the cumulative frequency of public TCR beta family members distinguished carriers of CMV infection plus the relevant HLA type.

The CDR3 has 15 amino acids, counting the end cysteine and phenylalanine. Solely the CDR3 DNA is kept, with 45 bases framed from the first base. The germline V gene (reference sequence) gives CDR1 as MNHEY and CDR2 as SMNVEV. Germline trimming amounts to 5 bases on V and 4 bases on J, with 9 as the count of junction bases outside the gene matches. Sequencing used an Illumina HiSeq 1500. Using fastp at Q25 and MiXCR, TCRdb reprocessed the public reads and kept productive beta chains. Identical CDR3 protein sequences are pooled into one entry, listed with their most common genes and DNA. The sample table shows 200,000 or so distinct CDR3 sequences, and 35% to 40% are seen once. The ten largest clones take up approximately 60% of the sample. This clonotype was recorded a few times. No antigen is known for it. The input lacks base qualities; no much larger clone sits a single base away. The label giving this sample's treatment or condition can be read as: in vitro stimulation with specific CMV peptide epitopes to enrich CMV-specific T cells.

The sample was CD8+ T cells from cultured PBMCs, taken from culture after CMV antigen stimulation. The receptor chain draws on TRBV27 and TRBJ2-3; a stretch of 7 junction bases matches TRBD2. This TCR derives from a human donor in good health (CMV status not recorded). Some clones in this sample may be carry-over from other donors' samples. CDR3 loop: CASSPSREASDTQYF. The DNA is TGTGCCAGCAGTCCCAGCCGGGAGGCTTCAGATACGCAGTATTTT.